One and the same sample provided the 5 T cell receptor beta chains below, sequenced in a study of regulatory T cells in long-lasting Graves disease. Both iRepertoire HTBI primers and Arm-PCR of CDR3 regions were used to build the TCR beta libraries. MiXCR, run by TCRdb on the multiplex PCR reads, gives a single entry per CDR3 protein. Seen here are about 450,000 distinct CDR3 sequences, 11% to 15% observed once, and the top ten hold approximately 17%. Described time point: newly diagnosed GD, antithyroid drugs for less than 3 months. From PBMCs, RNA was extracted and then used to make the TCR library. These data also featured in a second study, about T cells in Graves' hyperthyroidism and ophthalmopathy.

The specimen was peripheral blood mononuclear cells (PBMCs), collected at new diagnosis, from a patient treated with antithyroid drugs. The origin of the receptors is a woman aged 45-65 years with Graves disease.

This clonotype was detected many times. The chain carries TRBV27 and TRBJ1-1; D is ambiguous. The V end lost 5 bases, the J end lost 1 base, and 8 bases lay between the germline ends. Germline V lookup: CDR1 MNHEY, CDR2 SMNVEV (reference sequence). The CDR3 spans 13 residues. CDR3 coding DNA: TGTGCCAGCAGTGTCACACCGAACACTGAAGCTTTCTTT. Translating it yields CASSVTPNTEAFF.

For the CDR3, the DNA is TGCAGTGCTAGAGATATCGGGAGTTACACTCCCTACAATGAGCAGTTCTTC. As protein: CSARDIGSYTPYNEQFF. This sequence joins TRBV20-1 and TRBJ2-1; tentatively, D is TRBD2 (6 bases). Trimming removed 0 bases at V and 2 bases at J, with 17 bases between. Per germline, CDR1 DFQATT and CDR2 SNEGSKA (reference sequence). This CDR3 region has 17 residues.

This clonotype was counted at least ten times. This chain links TRBV27 with TRBJ2-7; tentatively, D is TRBD2 (6 bases). Germline-derived CDR1 and CDR2 are MNHEY and SMNVEV (reference sequence). The length of the CDR3 is 13 residues. V gave up 8 bases and J gave up 4 bases, with 15 bases separating them. The CDR3 bases are TGTGCCAGCTCCCTGGGGACTTCGTACGAGCAGTACTTC. The encoded protein is CASSLGTSYEQYF.

The chain employs TRBV7-6 and TRBJ1-1, with TRBD1 as a possible D gene (5 bases). The length of the CDR3 is 17 residues. Germline CDR1 reads SGHVS; CDR2 reads FNYEAQ. Trimming took off 1 base at V and 0 bases at J, with 15 bases between the two ends. Here the CDR3 reads CASSLVFAGQLNTEAFF. The CDR3 bases are TGTGCCAGCAGCTTAGTATTCGCGGGGCAGTTGAACACTGAAGCTTTCTTT.

V usage is TRBV19 and J usage is TRBJ2-7; D not certain. The germline V gene encodes CDR1 LNHDA and CDR2 SQIVND (reference sequence). The CDR3 loop spans 11 amino acids. With 4 bases removed from V and 5 bases from J, the gap between germline ends came to 6 bases. DNA for the CDR3: TGTGCCAGTAGTAACTGGGACGAGCAGTACTTC. Translated, it gives CASSNWDEQYF. The whole variable domain, remainder taken from reference TRBV19 and TRBJ2-7, is DGGITQSPKYLFRKEGQNVTLSCEQNLNHDAMYWYRQDPGQGLRLIYYSQIVNDFQKGDIAEGYSVSREKKESFPLTVTSAQKNPTAFYLCASSNWDEQYFGPGTRLTVT.